This passage covers 12 T cell receptor beta chains from one sample sequenced in a study of T-cell reconstitution after alpha-beta-depleted transplantation in children. Using unique molecular identifiers, the investigators prepared the TCRbeta library. MiXCR, applied by TCRdb to the PCR reads, yields one record per CDR3 protein. The table shows tens of thousands of distinct CDR3 sequences, with 44% occurring only once. The sample here was PBMCs, mostly from graft donor cells, taken 360 days after TCRalphabeta/CD19-depleted stem cell transplant. The receptors derive from a male patient between 5 and 17 years old who had a stem cell transplant for acute lymphoblastic leukemia, so the T cells may come from the graft donor.

This clonotype was recorded a few times. This chain connects TRBV28 to TRBJ2-6; D gene ambiguous. Germline CDR1 is MDHEN and CDR2 is SYDVKM. The V and J ends lost 8 bases and 1 base respectively, with 9 bases between them. CDR3 length: 14 amino acids. The chain's CDR3 is CASRRSSGANVLTF. The CDR3 nucleotides read TGTGCCAGCCGACGTTCGTCTGGGGCCAACGTCCTGACTTTC.

The CDR3: CSARDWTAQGDSPLHF. In DNA form, the CDR3 reads TGCAGTGCTAGAGATTGGACCGCGCAGGGCGATTCACCCCTCCACTTT. J is TRBJ1-6 and V is TRBV20-1, with D maybe TRBD1 (5 bases). Germline V gene sequence: CDR1 DFQATT, CDR2 SNEGSKA (reference sequence). V was cut by 0 bases and J by 8 bases, with 17 bases left in between. The CDR3 runs 16 residues.

This clonotype was counted between two and nine times. The chain is built from TRBV7-9 and TRBJ1-4; D might be TRBD1 (5 bases). The CDR3 covers 10 residues. The ends were cut back, 6 bases at V and 10 bases at J, with 6 bases in the middle. Germline V gene data show CDR1 as SEHNR and CDR2 as FQNEAQ (reference sequence). The CDR3 spells CASRTAKLFF. DNA of the CDR3: TGTGCCAGCAGGACAGCAAAACTGTTTTTT.

J is TRBJ2-1 and V is TRBV24-1; the D is unclear. This CDR3 is 13 amino acids long. Germline V gene data show CDR1 as KGHDR and CDR2 as SFDVKD. The V and J ends lost 7 bases and 8 bases respectively, with 14 bases between them. The CDR3 DNA reads as TGTGCCACCAGATCGCGAGCGTCCCATGAGCAGTTCTTC. This translates into CATRSRASHEQFF.

The chain recombines TRBV29-1 with TRBJ1-1; TRBD1 matches at 9 bases. There are 13 residues in the CDR3. The junction had 5 bases not matched to a gene; V was cut back by 6 bases and J by 3 bases. Germline assignment: CDR1 SQVTM and CDR2 ANQGSEA. The CDR3 loop is CSVEGQGYTEAFF. The DNA for the CDR3 is TGCAGCGTGGAGGGACAGGGATACACTGAAGCTTTCTTT.

This sequence joins TRBV24-1 and TRBJ2-7; D remains unclear. V gave up 0 bases and J gave up 6 bases, with 14 bases separating them. Germline-derived CDR1 and CDR2 are KGHDR and SFDVKD. This CDR3 has 15 residues. Here the CDR3 reads CATSDLLPQSPEQYF. As DNA, the CDR3 is TGTGCCACCAGTGATTTGTTGCCCCAGAGTCCCGAGCAGTACTTC.

The chain joins TRBV18 to TRBJ2-5; D perhaps matches TRBD1 (6 bases). This CDR3 is 13 amino acids long. Trimming removed 4 bases at V and 7 bases at J, with 13 bases between. Germline CDR1 and CDR2: KGHSH and LQKENI. CDR3 in DNA: TGTGCCAGCTCACAGGGACAACTGGGGACCCAGTACTTC. Protein sequence: CASSQGQLGTQYF.

The CDR3 bases are TGTGCCAGCAGTTACTCGACGAGAGTGGCCCAGTACTTC. Its protein is CASSYSTRVAQYF. The genes are TRBV6-5 and TRBJ2-5; no clear D. V was trimmed by 0 bases and J by 9 bases, leaving 11 bases between them. This CDR3 is 13 amino acids long. The germline CDR1 and CDR2 sequences are MNHEY and SVGAGI.

This clonotype was seen a handful of times. V is TRBV5-1 and J is TRBJ1-4, with D uncertain. Germline CDR1 is SGHRS and CDR2 is YFSETQ. The ends were cut back, 1 base at V and 3 bases at J, with 13 bases in the middle. The CDR3 loop spans 16 amino acids. Written as DNA, the CDR3 is TGCGCCAGCAGCTTGCCCCCCCCGGGAGCTAATGAAAAACTGTTTTTT. Its protein product is CASSLPPPGANEKLFF.

In its sample, this clonotype was seen many times. The chain has TRBV5-1 and TRBJ2-1, with D possibly TRBD1 on 6 matching bases. This CDR3 is 13 amino acids long. Between the trimmed V and J ends, which lost 4 bases and 7 bases, there was a span of 12 bases. In germline, CDR1 is SGHRS, CDR2 YFSETQ. The CDR3 here is CASSPQGENEQFF. The CDR3 DNA reads as TGCGCCAGCAGCCCACAGGGTGAAAATGAGCAGTTCTTC.

In regard to this clonotype: The conserved phenylalanine or tryptophan normally closing the CDR3 is absent here, so this likely arose from a read error. V and J are TRBV6-1 and TRBJ1-2; perhaps TRBD1 as D (5 bases). V lost 6 bases and J 7 bases, leaving 21 bases between the germline ends. Germline V gives CDR1 MNHNS, CDR2 SASEGT. The CDR3 contains 15 residues. The CDR3 nucleotides are TGTGCCAGCAGACTCCGGGACCGCACTGCGACTGGCTACACCCTC. This encodes CASRLRDRTATGYTL.

V gene TRBV29-1 combines with J gene TRBJ2-7; 7 bases align to TRBD1. The CDR3 runs to 13 residues. Trimming at V came to 2 bases and at J to 3 bases, leaving 4 bases not matched to a gene. CDR1 and CDR2 (germline): SQVTM, ANQGSEA. In DNA, the CDR3 is TGCAGCGTTGAAATAGGGGGCCACTACGAGCAGTACTTC. Translating it yields CSVEIGGHYEQYF.